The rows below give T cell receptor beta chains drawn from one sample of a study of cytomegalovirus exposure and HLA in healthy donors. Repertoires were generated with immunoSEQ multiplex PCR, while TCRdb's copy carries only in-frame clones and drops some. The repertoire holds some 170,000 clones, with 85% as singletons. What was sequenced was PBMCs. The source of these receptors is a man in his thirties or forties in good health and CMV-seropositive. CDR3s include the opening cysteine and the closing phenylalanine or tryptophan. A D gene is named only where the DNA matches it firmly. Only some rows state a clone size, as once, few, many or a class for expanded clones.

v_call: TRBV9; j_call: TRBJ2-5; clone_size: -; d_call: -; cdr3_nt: TGTGCCAGCAGCGAGGGGGCGGGGAGGGAGACCCAGTACTTC; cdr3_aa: CASSEGAGRETQYF
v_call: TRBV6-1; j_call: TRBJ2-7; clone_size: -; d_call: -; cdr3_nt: TGTGCCAGCAGTGAACTTTCGGGGGAGCAGTACTTC; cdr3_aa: CASSELSGEQYF
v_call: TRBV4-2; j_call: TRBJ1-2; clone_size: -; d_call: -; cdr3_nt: TGTGCCAGCAGCCAAGAACTTGGGCTTAACTATGGCTACACCTTC; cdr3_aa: CASSQELGLNYGYTF
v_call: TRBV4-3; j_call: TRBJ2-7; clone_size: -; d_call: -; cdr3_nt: TGCGCCAGCAGCTCGGGGTTCTCCTACGAGCAGTACTTC; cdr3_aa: CASSSGFSYEQYF
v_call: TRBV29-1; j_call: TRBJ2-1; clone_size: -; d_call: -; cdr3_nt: TGCAGCGTTGACCAGTTTAACAATGAGCAGTTCTTC; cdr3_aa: CSVDQFNNEQFF
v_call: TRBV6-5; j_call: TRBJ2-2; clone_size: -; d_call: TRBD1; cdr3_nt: TGTGCCAGCAGTTACGGGGACAGGGCCGGGGAGCTGTTTTTT; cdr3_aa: CASSYGDRAGELFF
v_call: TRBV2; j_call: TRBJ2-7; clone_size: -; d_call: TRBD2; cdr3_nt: TGTGCCAGCAGGGGGGGGATAGCGGGGCGTACCTACGAGCAGTACTTC; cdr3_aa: CASRGGIAGRTYEQYF
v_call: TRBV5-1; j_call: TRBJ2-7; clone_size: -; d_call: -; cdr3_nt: TGCGCCAGCAGCTTGGGAGGGTCTATAAACGAGCAGTACTTC; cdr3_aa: CASSLGGSINEQYF
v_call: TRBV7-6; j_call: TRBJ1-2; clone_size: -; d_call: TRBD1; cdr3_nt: TGTGCCAGCAGCTTATATGCCGATAGGTGGACAGGGACTAACTATGGCTACACCTTC; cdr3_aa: CASSLYADRWTGTNYGYTF
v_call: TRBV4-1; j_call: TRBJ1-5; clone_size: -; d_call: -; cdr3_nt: TGCGCCAGCAGCCAAGAGACAACGAATCAGCCCCAGCATTTT; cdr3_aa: CASSQETTNQPQHF
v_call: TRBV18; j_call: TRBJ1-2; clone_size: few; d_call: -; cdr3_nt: TGTGCCAGCTCACCAGGGCCCCAGCTCCATGGCTACACCTTC; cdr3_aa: CASSPGPQLHGYTF
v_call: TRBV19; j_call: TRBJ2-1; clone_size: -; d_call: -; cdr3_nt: TGTGCCAGTAGTTTCAGGTTATACAATGAGCAGTTCTTC; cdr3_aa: CASSFRLYNEQFF
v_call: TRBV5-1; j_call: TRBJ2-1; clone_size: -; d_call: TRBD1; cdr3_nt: TGCGCCAGCAGCCACGGACAGGGGGCCGGCAATGAGCAGTTCTTC; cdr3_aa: CASSHGQGAGNEQFF
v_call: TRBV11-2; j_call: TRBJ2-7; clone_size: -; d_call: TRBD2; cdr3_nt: TGTGCCAGCAGCCCCAATAGGGGCGGGGGGGCTGACGAGCAGTACTTC; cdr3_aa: CASSPNRGGGADEQYF
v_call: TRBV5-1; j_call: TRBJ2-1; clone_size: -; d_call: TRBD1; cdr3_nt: TGCGCCAGCAGCTGGTCGGGACAGGGGATTTTCTACAATGAGCAGTTCTTC; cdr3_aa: CASSWSGQGIFYNEQFF
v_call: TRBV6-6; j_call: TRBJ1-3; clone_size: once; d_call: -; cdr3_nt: TGTGCCAGCAGTTACCAGGTTAACTCTGGAAACACCATATATTTT; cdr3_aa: CASSYQVNSGNTIYF
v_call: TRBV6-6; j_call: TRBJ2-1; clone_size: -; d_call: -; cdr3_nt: TGTGCCAGCAGTTACGACAGGCTCAATGAGCAGTTCTTC; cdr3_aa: CASSYDRLNEQFF
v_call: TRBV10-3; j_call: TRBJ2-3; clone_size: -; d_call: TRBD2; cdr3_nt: TGTGCCATCAGCGGGACTAGCGGGGGGGCAAGCACAGATACGCAGTATTTT; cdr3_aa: CAISGTSGGASTDTQYF
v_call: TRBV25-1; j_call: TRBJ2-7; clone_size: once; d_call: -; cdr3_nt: TGTGCCAGCAGTGAACATGATGGACGGACTCACCCCTACGAGCAGTACTTC; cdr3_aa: CASSEHDGRTHPYEQYF
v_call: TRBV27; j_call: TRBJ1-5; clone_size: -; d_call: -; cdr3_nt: TGTGCCAGCAGCGCGAGACAAAGCCTCCACAATCAGCCCCAGCATTTT; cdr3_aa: CASSARQSLHNQPQHF
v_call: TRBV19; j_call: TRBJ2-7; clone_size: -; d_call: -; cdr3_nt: TGTGCCAGTAGTCCAGTCTTGTTCCTCTCCTACGAGCAGTACTTC; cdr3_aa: CASSPVLFLSYEQYF
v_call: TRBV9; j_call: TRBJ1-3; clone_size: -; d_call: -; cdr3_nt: TGTGCCAGCAGCGTAGTGCCGGGTACGCAAAACACCATATATTTT; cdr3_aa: CASSVVPGTQNTIYF
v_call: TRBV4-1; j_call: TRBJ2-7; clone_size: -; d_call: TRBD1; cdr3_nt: TGCGCCAGCAGTACCGATGGGGGACAGGGGATATACGAGCAGTACTTC; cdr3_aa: CASSTDGGQGIYEQYF
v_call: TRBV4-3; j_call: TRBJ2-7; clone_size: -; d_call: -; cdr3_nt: TGCGCCAGCAGCCAAGAACGGACTGGCACCGAGCAGTACTTC; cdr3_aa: CASSQERTGTEQYF
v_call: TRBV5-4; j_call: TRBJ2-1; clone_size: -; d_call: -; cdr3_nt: TGTGCCAGCAGCTTGATTGGACAGAGCTCCTACAATGAGCAGTTCTTC; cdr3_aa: CASSLIGQSSYNEQFF
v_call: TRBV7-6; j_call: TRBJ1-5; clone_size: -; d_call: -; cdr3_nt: TGTGCCAGCAGCTTAGAAGGAGGGGGGGGTCTTCAGCAGCCCCAGCATTTT; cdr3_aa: CASSLEGGGGLQQPQHF
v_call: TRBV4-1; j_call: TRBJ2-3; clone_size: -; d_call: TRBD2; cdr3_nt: TGCGCCAGCAGCCGAGGACTAGCGGGGGGCTCTAGCACAGATACGCAGTATTTT; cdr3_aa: CASSRGLAGGSSTDTQYF
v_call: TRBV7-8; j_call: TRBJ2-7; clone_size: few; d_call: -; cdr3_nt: TGTGCCAGCAGCTTAGCTCAGTCCTACGAGCAGTACTTC; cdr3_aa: CASSLAQSYEQYF
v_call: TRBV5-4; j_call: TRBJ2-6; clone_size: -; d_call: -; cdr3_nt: TGTGCCAGCACCTTCGGGGCTGGGGCCAACGTCCTGACTTTC; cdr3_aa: CASTFGAGANVLTF
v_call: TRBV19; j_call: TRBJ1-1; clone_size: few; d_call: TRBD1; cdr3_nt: TGTGCCAGTAGTCTTCGACAGGGATCCACTGAAGCTTTCTTT; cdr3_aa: CASSLRQGSTEAFF
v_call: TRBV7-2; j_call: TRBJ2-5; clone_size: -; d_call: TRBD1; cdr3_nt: TGTGCCAGCAGCCCAGACAGGGGTTCGGAGACCCAGTACTTC; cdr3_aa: CASSPDRGSETQYF
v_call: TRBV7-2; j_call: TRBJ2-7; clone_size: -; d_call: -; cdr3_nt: TGTGCCAGCAGCTTAGCGGTACAGGGCGGGCAGTACTTC; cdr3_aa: CASSLAVQGGQYF
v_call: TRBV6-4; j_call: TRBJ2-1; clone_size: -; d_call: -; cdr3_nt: TGTGCCAGCAGTGACTTGGGAGGGGGGAATGAGCAGTTCTTC; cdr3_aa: CASSDLGGGNEQFF
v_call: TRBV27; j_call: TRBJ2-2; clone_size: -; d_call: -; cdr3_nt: TGTGCCAGCAGGTCCTTAGGGGTGGAGGAGCTGTTTTTT; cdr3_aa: CASRSLGVEELFF
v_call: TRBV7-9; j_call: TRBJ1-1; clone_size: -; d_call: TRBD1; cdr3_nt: TGTGCCAGCAGCTCCTACACAGGGGGAATGAACACTGAAGCTTTCTTT; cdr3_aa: CASSSYTGGMNTEAFF
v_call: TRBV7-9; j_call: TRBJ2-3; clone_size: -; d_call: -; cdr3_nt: TGTGCCAGCAGCTTAGTTAGCGGTGGCCGACCAGATACGCAGTATTTT; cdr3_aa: CASSLVSGGRPDTQYF
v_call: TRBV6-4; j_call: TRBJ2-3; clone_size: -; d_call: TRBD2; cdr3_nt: TGTGCCAGCAGTGACTCGAGCGGGGGAACAGATACGCAGTATTTT; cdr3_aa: CASSDSSGGTDTQYF
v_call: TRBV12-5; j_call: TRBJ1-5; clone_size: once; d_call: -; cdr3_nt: TGTGCTAGTGGCCCTCAGGGGTTAGGTGGCAATCAGCCCCAGCATTTT; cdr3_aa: CASGPQGLGGNQPQHF
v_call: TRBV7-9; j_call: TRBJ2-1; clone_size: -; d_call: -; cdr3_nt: TGTGCCAGCAGTGTTACAGAGATGTCCTACAATGAGCAGTTCTTC; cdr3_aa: CASSVTEMSYNEQFF
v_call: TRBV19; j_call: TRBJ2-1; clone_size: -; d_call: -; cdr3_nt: TGTGCCAGTAGTATAGATGGAGACAATGAGCAGTTCTTC; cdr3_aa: CASSIDGDNEQFF
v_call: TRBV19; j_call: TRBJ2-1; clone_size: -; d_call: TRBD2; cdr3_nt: TGTGCCAGTATGGGACTAAGCTACAATGAGCAGTTCTTC; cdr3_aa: CASMGLSYNEQFF
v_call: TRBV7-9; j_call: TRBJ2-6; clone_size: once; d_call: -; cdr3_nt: TGTGCCAGCAGCCGGACAGCCTCTGGGGCCAACGTCCTGACTTTC; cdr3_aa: CASSRTASGANVLTF
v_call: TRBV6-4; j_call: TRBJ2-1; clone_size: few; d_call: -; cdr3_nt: TGTGCCAGCAGCGCGTCGAGGGAATCTTACAATGAGCAGTTCTTC; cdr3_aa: CASSASRESYNEQFF
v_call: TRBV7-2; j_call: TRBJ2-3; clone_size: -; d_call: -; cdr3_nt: TGTGCCAGCAGCTTAGGGGCTAGCACAGATACGCAGTATTTT; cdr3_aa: CASSLGASTDTQYF
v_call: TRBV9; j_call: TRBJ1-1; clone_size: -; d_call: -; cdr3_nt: TGTGCCAGTCACCCGGGGGGCGCGAACACTGAAGCTTTCTTT; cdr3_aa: CASHPGGANTEAFF
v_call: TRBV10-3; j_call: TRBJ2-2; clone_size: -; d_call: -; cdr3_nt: TGTGCCATCAGTGACCCGGGGGACGCCACCGGGGAGCTGTTTTTT; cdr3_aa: CAISDPGDATGELFF
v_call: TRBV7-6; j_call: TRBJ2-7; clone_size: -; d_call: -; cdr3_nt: TGTGCCAGCAGCCCAGGACAGTCCGGCTACGAGCAGTACTTC; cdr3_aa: CASSPGQSGYEQYF
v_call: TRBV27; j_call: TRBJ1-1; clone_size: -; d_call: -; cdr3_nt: TGTGCCAGCAGTCCAAGACAGGTACAGAACACTGAAGCTTTCTTT; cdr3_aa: CASSPRQVQNTEAFF